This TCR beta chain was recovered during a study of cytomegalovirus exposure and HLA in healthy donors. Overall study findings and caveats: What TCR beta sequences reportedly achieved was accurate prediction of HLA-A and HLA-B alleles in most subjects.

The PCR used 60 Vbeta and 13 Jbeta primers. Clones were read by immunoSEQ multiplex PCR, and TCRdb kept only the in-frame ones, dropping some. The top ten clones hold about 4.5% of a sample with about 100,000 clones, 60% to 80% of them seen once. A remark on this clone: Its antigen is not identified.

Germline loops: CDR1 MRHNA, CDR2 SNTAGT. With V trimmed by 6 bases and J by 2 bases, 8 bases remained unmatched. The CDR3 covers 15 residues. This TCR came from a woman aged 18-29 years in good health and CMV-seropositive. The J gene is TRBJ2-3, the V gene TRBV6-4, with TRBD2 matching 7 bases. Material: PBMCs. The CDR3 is CASRGGEQDTDTQYF. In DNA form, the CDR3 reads TGTGCCAGCAGGGGGGGGGAGCAGGACACAGATACGCAGTATTTT.